Following are 26 T cell receptor beta chains from one sample sequenced in a study of cytomegalovirus exposure and HLA in healthy donors. Primers: 60 Vbeta forward and 13 Jbeta reverse. This table comes from immunoSEQ multiplex PCR, and its TCRdb copy is limited to in-frame clones, with some not included. The sample contains 150,000 to 200,000 clones, 80% to 90% of which appear only once. Sample: PBMCs. The receptors stem from a man aged 18 to 35 in good health and CMV-seropositive.

In the case of this clone: The junction departs from the called germline gene at one end, perhaps through a read error. This sequence joins TRBV10-3 and TRBJ2-7; a possible D gene is TRBD1 (5 bases). Germline lookup yields CDR1 ENHRY and CDR2 SYGVKD. The CDR3 is 15 amino acids. CDR3: CAISESPQEAYEQYF. CDR3 DNA sequence: TGTGCCATCAGTGAGTCGCCACAGGAAGCCTACGAGCAGTATTTC.

The rearrangement links TRBV19 to TRBJ2-5, with D possibly TRBD2 on 7 matching bases. CDR1 is LNHDA, CDR2 SQIVND, per germline (reference sequence). V was shortened by 3 bases and J by 5 bases, with 22 bases between the two germline ends. CDR3 size: 17 residues. The CDR3 loop reads CASSIRLGGGRGETQYF. As DNA, the CDR3 is TGTGCCAGTAGTATTAGGCTGGGCGGGGGCCGCGGGGAGACCCAGTACTTC.

This clone was detected once. The chain employs TRBV5-6 and TRBJ2-3; 8 positions agree with TRBD2. This CDR3 spans 16 amino acids. With 1 base clipped from V and 0 bases from J, the junction kept 4 bases outside the gene matches. Germline CDR1 and CDR2: SGHDT and YYEEEE. For the CDR3, the DNA is TGTGCCAGCAGCTTGAAGCGGGGGAGTAGCACAGATACGCAGTATTTT. This gives the protein CASSLKRGSSTDTQYF. Together with reference TRBV5-6 and TRBJ2-3, the CDR3 gives the full variable domain: DAGVTQSPTHLIKTRGQQVTLRCSPKSGHDTVSWYQQALGQGPQFIFQYYEEEERQRGNFPDRFSGHQFPNYSSELNVNALLLGDSALYLCASSLKRGSSTDTQYFGPGTRLTVL.

Note on this clone: Mismatch with germline at one junction end may stem from a read error. V usage is TRBV7-7 and J usage is TRBJ2-3; D is possibly TRBD2 (6 bases). Germline CDR1 SSHAT, CDR2 FNYEAQ (reference sequence). The CDR3 sequence is 15 residues long. The CDR3 region is CASSFRGAGTDTQYF. CDR3 nucleotides: TGTGCTAGCAGCTTTCGCGGGGCTGGCACAGATACGCAGTATTTT.

This rearrangement joins TRBV6-5 to TRBJ1-1; D not certain. This CDR3 spans 12 amino acids. V lost 6 bases, J lost 3 bases, and 8 bases lay in between. Per the germline V gene, CDR1 is MNHEY and CDR2 is SVGAGI. CDR3 in DNA: TGTGCCAGCAGCCGAGACTACACTGAAGCTTTCTTT. This encodes CASSRDYTEAFF.

This clone was seen only a few times. This chain uses TRBV14 with TRBJ2-7; the match to TRBD1 covers 11 bases. This CDR3 has 14 amino acids. Trimming at V came to 5 bases and at J to 2 bases, leaving 2 bases not matched to a gene. In germline, CDR1 is SGHDN, CDR2 FVKESK. This CDR3 reads CASSWGQGAYEQYF. In nucleotides, the CDR3 is TGTGCCAGCAGCTGGGGACAGGGGGCCTACGAGCAGTACTTC.

This chain uses TRBV6-1 with TRBJ2-7; maybe TRBD2 (6 bases). V lost 5 bases, J lost 7 bases, and 15 bases lay in between. The CDR3 loop spans 13 amino acids. Germline V gene lookup returns CDR1 MNHNS and CDR2 SASEGT. In DNA, the CDR3 is TGTGCCAGCAGTTTGACGGGACTGAGGGAGCAGTACTTC. Its translation is CASSLTGLREQYF.

The gene calls are TRBV18 and TRBJ2-2; 12 nucleotides match TRBD2. Germline assignment: CDR1 KGHSH and CDR2 LQKENI. Trimming took 2 bases from V and 0 from J; bases not matched to a gene: 1. The CDR3 is 17 amino acids. In nucleotides, the CDR3 is TGTGCCAGCTCACCAACTAGCGGGGGGTCGAACACCGGGGAGCTGTTTTTT. It specifies CASSPTSGGSNTGELFF.

This sequence joins TRBV5-6 and TRBJ1-6; weak D call: TRBD1 (6 bases). CDR3 size: 13 residues. The ends were cut back, 4 bases at V and 12 bases at J, with 14 bases in the middle. Germline loops: CDR1 SGHDT, CDR2 YYEEEE. DNA for the CDR3: TGTGCCAGCAGCCGGGGGGCGGATTTACCCCTCCACTTT. It codes for CASSRGADLPLHF. The whole variable domain, filled in from reference TRBV5-6 and TRBJ1-6, reads DAGVTQSPTHLIKTRGQQVTLRCSPKSGHDTVSWYQQALGQGPQFIFQYYEEEERQRGNFPDRFSGHQFPNYSSELNVNALLLGDSALYLCASSRGADLPLHFGNGTRLTVT.

CDR3 residues: CSGRDRGGGYTF. The CDR3 DNA reads TGCAGCGGCCGAGACAGGGGAGGAGGCTACACCTTC. The genes are TRBV29-1 and TRBJ1-2; 8 bases align to TRBD1. Trimming took 7 bases from V and 8 from J; bases not matched to a gene: 9. Per the germline V gene, CDR1 is SQVTM and CDR2 is ANQGSEA. The CDR3 covers 12 residues.

This clone was counted only a few times. Germline is not matched at one junction end, which may reflect a read error. CDR3 amino acids: CAWSGGGSASGANGLTF. Here the CDR3 DNA reads TGTGCCTGGAGTGGAGGGGGTTCGGCCTCTGGGGCCAACGGCCTGACTTTC. The V gene is TRBV30, the J gene TRBJ2-6; D might be TRBD1 (6 bases). Per the germline V gene, CDR1 is GTSNPN and CDR2 is SVGIG (reference sequence). The CDR3 has 17 residues.

The chain recombines TRBV6-5 with TRBJ1-2; TRBD1 is a possible D gene (6 bases). The CDR3 is 13 residues long. Germline-derived CDR1 and CDR2 are MNHEY and SVGAGI. Trimming shortened V by 7 bases and J by 3 bases, and 12 bases separated the two germline ends. The CDR3 sequence: CASTTGLDYGYTF. The CDR3 coding sequence is TGTGCCAGCACGACAGGTTTGGACTATGGCTACACCTTC.

The table lists this clone with a count of one. The V gene is TRBV6-5, the J gene TRBJ1-1, with 7 bases identical to TRBD1. The CDR3 extends over 15 amino acids. With V trimmed by 2 bases and J by 3 bases, 6 bases remained unmatched. Per the germline V gene, CDR1 is MNHEY and CDR2 is SVGAGI. The CDR3 DNA sequence: TGTGCCAGCAGTTACGCGACAGGGTTACACACTGAAGCTTTCTTT. Its translation: CASSYATGLHTEAFF.

The V and J genes are TRBV5-5 and TRBJ1-1; 8 bases match TRBD1. Germline values: CDR1 SGHKS, CDR2 YYEKEE (reference sequence). The CDR3 runs 16 residues. The trim removed 0 bases at V and 4 bases at J, leaving 8 bases unmatched. The CDR3: CASSLASGGTGTEAFF. CDR3 DNA: TGTGCCAGCAGCTTGGCGTCAGGGGGCACGGGCACTGAAGCTTTCTTT.

This sequence joins TRBV5-6 and TRBJ1-2; 9 positions match TRBD1. This CDR3 is built from 16 residues. The V and J ends lost 3 bases and 0 bases, in that order; junction bases with no gene match: 6. Germline CDR1 reads SGHDT; CDR2 reads YYEEEE. CDR3 nucleotide sequence: TGTGCCAGCAGCTCCGGGACAGGGAGCTCTAACTATGGCTACACCTTC. Its translation is CASSSGTGSSNYGYTF.

The V and J genes are TRBV18 and TRBJ1-5, with D possibly being TRBD1 (5 bases). V gave up 1 base and J gave up 4 bases, with 11 bases separating them. Germline CDR1 KGHSH, CDR2 LQKENI. The CDR3 loop spans 15 amino acids. The CDR3 coding sequence is TGTGCCAGCTCACCACAAGGGGCTAAGAATCAGCCCCAGCATTTT. Translation: CASSPQGAKNQPQHF.

The V call is TRBV6-5, the J call TRBJ1-1; a weak D match, TRBD1 (5 bases). V was cut by 0 bases and J by 4 bases, with 9 bases left in between. Germline-derived CDR1 and CDR2 are MNHEY and SVGAGI. This CDR3 contains 14 residues. The CDR3 sequence is CASSYSEGSTEAFF. The CDR3 bases are TGTGCCAGCAGTTACTCGGAGGGGAGCACTGAAGCTTTCTTT.

The chain recombines TRBV21-1 with TRBJ2-6; TRBD2, the table's D call, was not compared with the DNA. TRBV21-1 is reported as a pseudogene. The CDR3 runs to 17 residues. Here the CDR3 DNA reads TGTGCCAGAAGGGGAGGCGGGGGGGGTGGCGGGGCCAACGTCCTGACTTTC. It yields the protein CARRGGGGGGGANVLTF.

This rearrangement joins TRBV12-5 to TRBJ2-7, with D unclear. The CDR3 consists of 12 residues. Germline V gene sequence: CDR1 LGHNT, CDR2 FRNRAP. V was shortened by 1 base and J by 2 bases, with 3 bases between the two germline ends. The CDR3 is CASGLGTYEQYF. The CDR3 DNA reads as TGTGCTAGTGGTTTGGGTACCTACGAGCAGTACTTC.

In this sample, this clone turned up once. The genes are TRBV4-3 and TRBJ1-6; no clear D. Germline V CDR1 and CDR2: LGHNA, YSLEER. Trimming left V 3 bases short and J 5 bases short, with 11 bases between. The CDR3 covers 15 residues. CDR3 in DNA: TGCGCCAGCAGCCATCGTGACGGGGATAATTCACCCCTCCACTTT. This codes for CASSHRDGDNSPLHF.

This chain uses TRBV10-3 with TRBJ1-5; D is unclear. The CDR3 covers 16 residues. V lost 5 bases, J lost 0 bases, and 14 bases lay in between. CDR1 ENHRY and CDR2 SYGVKD come from the germline V gene. In DNA form, the CDR3 reads TGTGCCATCAGTCCAGAGGCGATTTATAGCAATCAGCCCCAGCATTTT. It is translated as CAISPEAIYSNQPQHF.

This clone was detected a few times. The V call is TRBV2, the J call TRBJ1-3; 7 nucleotides line up with TRBD1. J lost 0 bases, V lost 6 bases, and 2 bases had no gene match. Germline V gene sequence: CDR1 SNHLY, CDR2 FYNNEI. CDR3 length: 14 residues. The CDR3 protein is CASRGQVSGNTIYF. As DNA, the CDR3 is TGTGCCAGCAGAGGACAGGTCTCTGGAAACACCATATATTTT.

This chain connects TRBV18 to TRBJ2-7; D may be TRBD1 (8 bases). This CDR3 is 18 amino acids long. V gave up 1 base and J gave up 3 bases, with 22 bases separating them. The germline V gene encodes CDR1 KGHSH and CDR2 LQKENI. The CDR3 bases are TGTGCCAGCTCACCACGGGACAGGTTACGGGGGGCAATCTACGAGCAGTACTTC. This encodes CASSPRDRLRGAIYEQYF.

The V call is TRBV9, the J call TRBJ1-1; a possible D gene is TRBD1 (5 bases). From germline, CDR1 is SGDLS and CDR2 YYNGEE. Deletions cut 0 bases from V and 1 base from J, with 10 bases between. This CDR3 is 15 amino acids long. The CDR3 DNA is TGTGCCAGCAGCGTAGCTGGGGCCGCGAACACTGAAGCTTTCTTT. Amino acids: CASSVAGAANTEAFF.

The chain joins TRBV4-3 to TRBJ1-1; D not resolved. Between the trimmed V and J ends, which lost 5 bases and 1 base, there was a span of 11 bases. Germline CDR1 reads LGHNA; CDR2 reads YSLEER. This CDR3 is built from 14 residues. The CDR3, as DNA: TGCGCCAGCAGCTTGGTGGCCACGAACACTGAAGCTTTCTTT. Amino acid sequence: CASSLVATNTEAFF.

This clone was observed a handful of times. The rearrangement joins TRBV9 to TRBJ2-3; possibly TRBD2 for D (6 bases). This CDR3 has 13 amino acids. Trimming stripped 3 bases from V and 10 bases from J, with 15 bases between. The germline V gene has CDR1 SGDLS and CDR2 YYNGEE. The CDR3 reads CASSAGDGEAQYF. The CDR3 nucleotides read TGTGCCAGCAGCGCAGGAGACGGGGAGGCGCAGTATTTT.